These T cell receptor beta chains were read from a single sample in a study of T and B cells in COVID-19 patients. TCRdb recomputed calls from the multiplex PCR reads with MiXCR, one row per CDR3 protein. The sample lists about 11,000 distinct CDR3 sequences; approximately 33% were seen once. Specimen: blood. The source of these receptors is a human donor with active COVID-19. The CDR3 runs from the conserved cysteine through the conserved F or W. The D gene is left open where the match is weak. Rows give clone size only sometimes, using once, few, many, or a class for an expanded clone.

- 12 TRBJ2-2 - TRBV6-5 CASSSATGELFF TGTGCCAGCAGTTCCGCGACCGGGGAGCTGTTTTTT
- 19 TRBJ2-2 TRBD2 TRBV6-5 CASSPTVGSGGARTGELFF TGTGCCAGCAGCCCTACTGTGGGAAGCGGGGGGGCCAGAACCGGGGAGCTGTTTTTT
- 11 TRBJ2-5 - TRBV10-1 CASSGGETQYF TGCGCCAGCAGTGGGGGGGAGACCCAGTACTTC
- 15 TRBJ2-3 TRBD2 TRBV27 CASSGLAGNTDTQYF TGTGCCAGCAGTGGACTAGCGGGGAACACAGATACGCAGTATTTT
large 13 TRBJ2-2 - TRBV27 CASSLTVTGELFF TGTGCCAGCAGTCTCACGGTCACCGGGGAGCTGTTTTTT
- 15 TRBJ2-7 TRBD1 TRBV28 CASSPADRGSYEQYF TGTGCCAGCAGTCCGGCGGACAGGGGCTCCTACGAGCAGTACTTC
- 18 TRBJ2-7 TRBD2 TRBV20-1 CSARDHRGGVMGVYEKYF TGCAGTGCTAGAGATCATCGCGGGGGGGTAATGGGGGTTTACGAGAAGTACTTC
- 14 TRBJ1-2 TRBD1 TRBV7-2 CASSLETGPYGYTF TGTGCCAGCAGCTTAGAGACAGGGCCTTATGGCTACACCTTC
medium-sized 14 TRBJ2-5 - TRBV19 CASSIGWGYETQYF TGTGCCAGTAGTATCGGATGGGGGTACGAGACCCAGTACTTC
- 15 TRBJ2-2 TRBD1 TRBV11-1 CASSLRQGAGGELFF TGTGCCAGCAGCCTTAGACAGGGGGCGGGCGGGGAGCTGTTTTTT